These 7 T cell receptor beta chains originate from one sample sequenced in a study of T cell responses to AZD1222 COVID-19 vaccine. Here immunoSEQ multiplex PCR was the method, and the copy in TCRdb shows in-frame clones only, minus some. The data hold about 70,000 clones, with approximately 81% observed a single time. Sequencing used peripheral blood, obtained on day 0 of AZD1222 vaccination. These receptor sequences come from an adult in good health.

J is TRBJ1-6 and V is TRBV27, with D possibly being TRBD1 (6 bases). Looked up from germline, CDR1 is MNHEY and CDR2 is SMNVEV (reference sequence). V dropped 5 bases and J dropped 8 bases, with 22 bases sitting between them. This CDR3 has 17 residues. The DNA of the CDR3 is TGTGCCAGCAGTAGGGTACAGGGATTGGATTTAGATTCACCCCTCCACTTT. Its translation: CASSRVQGLDLDSPLHF.

The sample holds a few counts of this clone. The chain combines TRBV29-1 with TRBJ1-1; D is perhaps TRBD1 (5 bases). The CDR3 length is 15 residues. Germline V gene lookup returns CDR1 SQVTM and CDR2 ANQGSEA. The V end was cut by 0 bases, the J end by 0 bases, with 11 bases between. The CDR3 spells CSVEDQTEMNTEAFF. The CDR3 bases are TGCAGCGTTGAAGATCAGACAGAGATGAACACTGAAGCTTTCTTT. Using reference TRBV29-1 and TRBJ1-1 for the parts outside the CDR3, the full variable domain is SAVISQKPSRDICQRGTSLTIQCQVDSQVTMMFWYRQQPGQSLTLIATANQGSEATYESGFVIDKFPISRPNLTFSTLTVSNMSPEDSSIYLCSVEDQTEMNTEAFFGQGTRLTVV.

The V gene is TRBV5-4, the J gene TRBJ2-1, with TRBD2 as a possible D gene (5 bases). The V and J ends lost 5 bases and 7 bases respectively, with 10 bases between them. Germline CDR1 reads SGHNT; CDR2 reads YYREEE (reference sequence). The CDR3 totals 12 residues. CDR3 amino acids: CASSSDWNEQFF. The CDR3 DNA follows: TGTGCCAGCAGTTCGGACTGGAATGAGCAGTTCTTC.

CDR3 nucleotide sequence: TGTGCCAGCAGTCGACAGGGGCAAAACACTGAAGCTTTCTTT. This gives the protein CASSRQGQNTEAFF. V usage is TRBV2 and J usage is TRBJ1-1, with 8 positions matching TRBD1. Germline V CDR1 and CDR2: SNHLY, FYNNEI. Trimming cost V 5 bases and J 2 bases; bases outside gene matches: 4. This CDR3 comprises 14 residues.

CDR3 nucleotides: TGTGCCAGCAGCCCGCGCAAGGTGTGGCTCTGTGAAAATGGGGCCCAGTACTTC. This encodes CASSPRKVWLCENGAQYF. The V call is TRBV11-3, the J call TRBJ2-5; D remains unclear. The V end was cut by 5 bases, the J end by 9 bases, with 31 bases between. Germline V gene data show CDR1 as SGHNT and CDR2 as YENEEA. CDR3 length: 18 residues.

The chain couples TRBV19 to TRBJ1-2; D might be TRBD1 (6 bases). Germline CDR1 reads LNHDA; CDR2 reads SQIVND (reference sequence). V lost 0 bases and J 1 base, leaving 9 bases between the germline ends. The CDR3 totals 15 residues. The CDR3 DNA is TGTGCCAGTAGTATAGAGGACAGATTTAACTATGGCTACACCTTC. It codes for CASSIEDRFNYGYTF.

The rearrangement uses TRBV19 and TRBJ2-7; 10 bases fit TRBD1. Germline-derived CDR1 and CDR2 are LNHDA and SQIVND (reference sequence). CDR3 length: 18 amino acids. The ends lost 4 bases at V and 6 bases at J; junction bases unmatched: 18. CDR3 nucleotides: TGTGCCAGTAGTACCTCGGGACAGGGGAAAGGGGCCATGGGCGAGCAGTACTTC. This gives the protein CASSTSGQGKGAMGEQYF.